This T cell receptor beta chain is from a study of T cells in Graves' hyperthyroidism and ophthalmopathy. Whole-study findings and limits: Ophthalmopathy stood apart from stable hyperthyroidism in a 13 V-J model.

RNA transcripts provided the source from which TCR beta CDR3 regions were amplified. HTBI primers were used for first-round RT-PCR of the TCR CDR3. TCRdb ran MiXCR on the multiplex PCR reads and lists one entry per CDR3 protein. Here the sample spans some 300,000 distinct CDR3 sequences, less than 20% being singletons. In the case of this clonotype: What it binds is unknown.

The origin of this receptor is a man over 45 with Graves' ophthalmopathy. The sample taken for sequencing was blood.

CDR3 residues: CASSAGTAGQPQHF. The CDR3, as DNA: TGTGCCAGCAGCGCCGGGACAGCGGGTCAGCCCCAGCATTTT. V and J are TRBV9 and TRBJ1-5; TRBD1 aligns across 7 bases. Trimming cost V 3 bases and J 6 bases; bases outside gene matches: 6. The CDR3 is 14 residues long. Germline CDR1 SGDLS, CDR2 YYNGEE. Looking up the rest from reference TRBV9 and TRBJ1-5 gives the full variable domain: DSGVTQTPKHLITATGQRVTLRCSPRSGDLSVYWYQQSLDQGLQFLIQYYNGEERAKGNILERFSAQQFPDLHSELNLSSLELGDSALYFCASSAGTAGQPQHFGDGTRLSIL.